This TCR beta chain was captured by sequencing in a study of T cells after posttransplantation cyclophosphamide. This clone was observed at least ten times. What it recognizes is unknown. The method was immunoSEQ multiplex PCR; TCRdb's version includes in-frame clones alone and lacks a portion of them. This sample has 20,000 to 30,000 clones and no singletons, with 4.4% in the ten largest. Peripheral blood was collected from the related graft donor on the marrow donation day. Trimming stripped 5 bases from V and 9 bases from J, with 17 bases between. CDR1 is MNHEY, CDR2 SVGAGI, per germline. This CDR3 has 15 residues. Study-level findings and limits: TRB clonality was highly associated with recipient CMV seropositivity and reactivation.

Sequenced input: PBMCs. This clonotype was obtained from a woman in her forties or fifties in good health, CMV-negative, and a related stem cell transplant donor. The chain uses TRBV6-5 and TRBJ1-6; D perhaps matches TRBD1 (6 bases). The DNA of the CDR3 is TGTGCCAGCAGTAACGAACCGGGACAAAGTTCACCCCTCCACTTT. Translation gives CASSNEPGQSSPLHF.